This T cell receptor (beta chain) was found in a study of T cell changes during pregnancy in multiple sclerosis. This CDR3 is built from 14 residues. J lost 0 bases, V lost 7 bases, and 3 bases had no gene match. Germline lookup yields CDR1 MNHEY and CDR2 SVGAGI. The protocol was immunoSEQ multiplex PCR, while the TCRdb copy is restricted to in-frame clones and leaves out a portion. In the table there are about 100,000 clones, approximately 92% of which are singletons. The material was peripheral blood, obtained in the second trimester of pregnancy. The chain carries TRBV6-5 and TRBJ2-1; 7 bases match TRBD2. The TCR sequence derives from a female donor with multiple sclerosis, enrolled in a pregnancy study. CDR3 nucleotide sequence: TGTGCCAGCACGGGGGGAAGCTCCTACAATGAGCAGTTCTTC. It codes for CASTGGSSYNEQFF.